This T cell receptor beta chain is drawn from a study of technical replicates of blood from a few donors. V gave up 4 bases and J gave up 7 bases; unmatched junction bases: 10. There are 15 residues in the CDR3. The germline gives CDR1 MGHRA, CDR2 YSYEKL. Some clones are missing from TCRdb's copy, which holds only in-frame ones; the method was immunoSEQ multiplex PCR. Of 80,000 to 90,000 clones listed, about 95% were seen once; the top ten hold 0.25%. This sequence was found in a human donor in good health. The chain combines TRBV4-1 with TRBJ2-1; 7 nucleotides line up with TRBD2. Sequencing was done on a sample of T cells isolated from PBMCs. The CDR3 coding sequence is TGCGCCAGCAGCCCGATGGCGGGGGAAGGGAATGAGCAGTTCTTC. Its protein product is CASSPMAGEGNEQFF.